This T cell receptor beta chain is drawn from a study of blood T cell repertoires in COVID-19. Study-wide context: Nucleic acid was either cDNA or gDNA, and it came from T cells, B-cell-depleted T cells, or PBMCs.

CDR1 SGHKS and CDR2 YYEKEE come from the germline V gene (reference sequence). The CDR3 has 15 amino acids. The V end was cut by 4 bases, the J end by 2 bases, with 14 bases between. Seattle's cohort entered during active infection and was followed longitudinally. The repertoire was sequenced with immunoSEQ multiplex PCR; TCRdb's copy has only in-frame clones and lacks some. The data show around 75,000 clones, 75% to 90% seen once. This clonotype originated in a man aged 50 to 59 with COVID-19, enrolled during active disease. The V and J genes are TRBV5-5 and TRBJ2-3; D might be TRBD2 (5 bases). Sample: peripheral blood. This chain's CDR3 is CASSRGSVSTDTQYF. CDR3 DNA: TGTGCCAGCAGCCGAGGTAGCGTGTCCACAGATACGCAGTATTTT. Full variable domain (missing parts from reference TRBV5-5 and TRBJ2-3): DAGVTQSPTHLIKTRGQQVTLRCSPISGHKSVSWYQQVLGQGPQFIFQYYEKEERGRGNFPDRFSARQFPNYSSELNVNALLLGDSALYLCASSRGSVSTDTQYFGPGTRLTVL.